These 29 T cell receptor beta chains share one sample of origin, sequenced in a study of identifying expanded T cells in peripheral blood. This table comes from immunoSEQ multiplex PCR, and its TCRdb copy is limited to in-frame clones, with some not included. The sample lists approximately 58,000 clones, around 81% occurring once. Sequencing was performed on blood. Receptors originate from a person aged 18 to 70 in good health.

The CDR3 nucleotides are TGTGCCTGGAGTGCAGGGCCAGAGGACGCTTTCTTT. This sequence encodes CAWSAGPEDAFF. V gene TRBV30 combines with J gene TRBJ1-1; a weak D match, TRBD1 (5 bases). Trimming left V 1 base short and J 11 bases short, with 14 bases between. There are 12 residues in the CDR3. Germline CDR1 reads GTSNPN; CDR2 reads SVGIG (reference sequence).

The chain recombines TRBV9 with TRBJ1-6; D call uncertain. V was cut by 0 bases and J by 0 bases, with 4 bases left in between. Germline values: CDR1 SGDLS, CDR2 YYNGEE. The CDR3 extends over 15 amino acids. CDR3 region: CASSVGSSYNSPLHF. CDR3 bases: TGTGCCAGCAGCGTAGGGAGCTCCTATAATTCACCCCTCCACTTT.

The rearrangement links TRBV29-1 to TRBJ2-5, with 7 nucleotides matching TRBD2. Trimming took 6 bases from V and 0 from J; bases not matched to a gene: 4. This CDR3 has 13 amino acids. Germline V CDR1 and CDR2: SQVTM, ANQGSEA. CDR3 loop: CSVALAHQETQYF. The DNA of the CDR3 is TGCAGCGTCGCACTAGCGCACCAAGAGACCCAGTACTTC.

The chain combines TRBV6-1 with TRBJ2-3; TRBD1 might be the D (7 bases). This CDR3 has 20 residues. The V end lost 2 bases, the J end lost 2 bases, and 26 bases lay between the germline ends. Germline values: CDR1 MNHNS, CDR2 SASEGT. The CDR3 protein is CASSERRQGGLSPHTDTQYF. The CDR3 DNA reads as TGTGCCAGCAGTGAACGAAGGCAGGGGGGCCTCTCTCCTCACACAGATACGCAGTATTTT.

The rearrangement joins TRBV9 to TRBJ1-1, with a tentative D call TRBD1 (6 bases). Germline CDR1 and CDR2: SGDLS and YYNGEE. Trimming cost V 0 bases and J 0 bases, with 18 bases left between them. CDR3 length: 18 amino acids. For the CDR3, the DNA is TGTGCCAGCAGCGTAGCTCGACAGGACTACACCTTGAACACTGAAGCTTTCTTT. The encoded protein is CASSVARQDYTLNTEAFF. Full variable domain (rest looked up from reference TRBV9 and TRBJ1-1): DSGVTQTPKHLITATGQRVTLRCSPRSGDLSVYWYQQSLDQGLQFLIQYYNGEERAKGNILERFSAQQFPDLHSELNLSSLELGDSALYFCASSVARQDYTLNTEAFFGQGTRLTVV.

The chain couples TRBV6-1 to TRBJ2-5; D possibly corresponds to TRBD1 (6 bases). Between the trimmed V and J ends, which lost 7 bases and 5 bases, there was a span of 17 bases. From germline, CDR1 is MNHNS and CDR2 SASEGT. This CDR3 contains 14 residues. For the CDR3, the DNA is TGTGCCAGCACCTTTGGACAGCTGGGGGAGACCCAGTACTTC. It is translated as CASTFGQLGETQYF.

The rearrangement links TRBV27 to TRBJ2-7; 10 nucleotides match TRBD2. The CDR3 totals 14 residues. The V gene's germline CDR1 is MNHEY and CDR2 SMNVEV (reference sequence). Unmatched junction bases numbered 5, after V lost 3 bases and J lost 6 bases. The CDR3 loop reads CASSFQREGAEQYF. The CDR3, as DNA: TGTGCCAGCAGTTTCCAGCGGGAGGGTGCCGAGCAGTACTTC.

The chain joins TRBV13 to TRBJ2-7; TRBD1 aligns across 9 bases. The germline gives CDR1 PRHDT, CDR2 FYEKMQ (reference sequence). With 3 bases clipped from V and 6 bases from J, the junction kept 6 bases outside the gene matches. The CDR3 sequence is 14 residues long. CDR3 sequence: CASSLATGGVEQYF. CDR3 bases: TGTGCCAGCAGCTTGGCGACAGGGGGTGTCGAGCAGTACTTC.

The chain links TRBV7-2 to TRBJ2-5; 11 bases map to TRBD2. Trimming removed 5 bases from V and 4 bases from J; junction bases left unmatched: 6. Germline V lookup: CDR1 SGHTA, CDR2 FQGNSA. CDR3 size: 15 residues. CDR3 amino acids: CASSRIAGGGETQYF. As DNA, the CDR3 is TGTGCCAGCAGCCGAATAGCGGGAGGGGGAGAGACCCAGTACTTC.

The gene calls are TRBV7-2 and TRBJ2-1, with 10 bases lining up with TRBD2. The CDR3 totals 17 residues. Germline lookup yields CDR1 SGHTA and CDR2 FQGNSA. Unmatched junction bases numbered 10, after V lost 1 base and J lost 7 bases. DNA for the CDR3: TGTGCCAGCAGCTTAGTTGTGGCTAGCGGGAGACGGAATGAGCAGTTCTTC. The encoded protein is CASSLVVASGRRNEQFF. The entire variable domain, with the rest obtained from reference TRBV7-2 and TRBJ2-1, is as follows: GAGVSQSPSNKVTEKGKDVELRCDPISGHTALYWYRQSLGQGLEFLIYFQGNSAPDKSGLPSDRFSAERTGGSVSTLTIQRTQQEDSAVYLCASSLVVASGRRNEQFFGPGTRLTVL.

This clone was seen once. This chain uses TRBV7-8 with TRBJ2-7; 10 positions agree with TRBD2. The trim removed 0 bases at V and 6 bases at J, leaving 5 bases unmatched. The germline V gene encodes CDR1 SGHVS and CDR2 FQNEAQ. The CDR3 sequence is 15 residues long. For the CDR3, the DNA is TGTGCCAGCAGCTTAGCGTCTAGCGGGGGAGGCGAGCAGTACGTC. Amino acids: CASSLASSGGGEQYV.

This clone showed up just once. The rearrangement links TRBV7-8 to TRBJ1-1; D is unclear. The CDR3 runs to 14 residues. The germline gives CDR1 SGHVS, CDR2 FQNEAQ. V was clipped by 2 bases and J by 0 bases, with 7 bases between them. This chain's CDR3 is CASSLMQMNTEAFF. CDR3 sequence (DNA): TGTGCCAGCAGCTTAATGCAGATGAACACTGAAGCTTTCTTT.

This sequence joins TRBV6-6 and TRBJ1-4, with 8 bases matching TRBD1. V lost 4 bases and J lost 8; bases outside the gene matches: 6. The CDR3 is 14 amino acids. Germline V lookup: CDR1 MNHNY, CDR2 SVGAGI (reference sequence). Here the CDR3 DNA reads TGTGCCAGCAGTTCCGGACAGGGTAGGGAAAAACTGTTTTTT. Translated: CASSSGQGREKLFF.

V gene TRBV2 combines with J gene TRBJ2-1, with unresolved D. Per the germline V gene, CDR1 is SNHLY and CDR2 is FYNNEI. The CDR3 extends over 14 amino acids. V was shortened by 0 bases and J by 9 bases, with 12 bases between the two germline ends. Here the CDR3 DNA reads TGTGCCAGCAGTGAAGCGCGTGCTCGGAGTGAGCAGTTCTTC. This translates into CASSEARARSEQFF.

CDR3 sequence: CASSEKGNYGYTF. CDR3 bases: TGTGCCAGCAGTGAAAAGGGGAACTATGGCTACACCTTC. J is TRBJ1-2 and V is TRBV2, with a weak D call TRBD1 (5 bases). V was pared by 2 bases and J by 2 bases, with 6 bases between. The CDR3 has 13 residues. Germline V gives CDR1 SNHLY, CDR2 FYNNEI.

The CDR3 bases are TGTGCCAGCAGCGCCCCCGGCGACCGTTTCAATGAGCAGTTCTTC. It codes for CASSAPGDRFNEQFF. This rearrangement joins TRBV7-6 to TRBJ2-1; D not resolved. The V and J ends lost 5 bases and 6 bases respectively, with 17 bases between them. The CDR3 has 15 amino acids. Germline V CDR1 and CDR2: SGHVS, FNYEAQ.

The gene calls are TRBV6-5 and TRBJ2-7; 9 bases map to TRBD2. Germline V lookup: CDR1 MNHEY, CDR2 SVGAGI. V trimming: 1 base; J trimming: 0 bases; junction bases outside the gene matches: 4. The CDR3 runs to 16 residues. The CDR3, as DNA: TGTGCCAGCAGTTACTTGGGAGCGGGGGGCTCCTACGAGCAGTACGTC. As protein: CASSYLGAGGSYEQYV.

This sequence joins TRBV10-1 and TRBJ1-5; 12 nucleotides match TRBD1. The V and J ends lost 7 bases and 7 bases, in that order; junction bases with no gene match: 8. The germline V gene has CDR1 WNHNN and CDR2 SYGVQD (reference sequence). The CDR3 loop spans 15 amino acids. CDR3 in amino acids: CASNPIGTGGQPQHF. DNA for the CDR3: TGCGCCAGCAACCCTATCGGGACAGGGGGCCAGCCCCAGCATTTT.

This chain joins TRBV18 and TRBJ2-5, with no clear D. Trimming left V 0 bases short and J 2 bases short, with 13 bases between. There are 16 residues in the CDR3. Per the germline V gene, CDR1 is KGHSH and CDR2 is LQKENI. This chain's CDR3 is CASSPPFGSLQETQYF. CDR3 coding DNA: TGTGCCAGCTCACCACCGTTCGGCAGTTTACAAGAGACCCAGTACTTC. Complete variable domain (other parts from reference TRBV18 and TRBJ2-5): NAGVMQNPRHLVRRRGQEARLRCSPMKGHSHVYWYRQLPEEGLKFMVYLQKENIIDESGMPKERFSAEFPKEGPSILRIQQVVRGDSAAYFCASSPPFGSLQETQYFGPGTRLLVL.

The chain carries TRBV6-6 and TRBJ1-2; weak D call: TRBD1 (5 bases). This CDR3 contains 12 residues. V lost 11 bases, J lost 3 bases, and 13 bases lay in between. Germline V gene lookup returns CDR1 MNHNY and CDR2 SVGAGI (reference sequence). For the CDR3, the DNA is TGTGCCTCGGCAGGGTTTGACTATGGCTACACCTTC. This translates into CASAGFDYGYTF.

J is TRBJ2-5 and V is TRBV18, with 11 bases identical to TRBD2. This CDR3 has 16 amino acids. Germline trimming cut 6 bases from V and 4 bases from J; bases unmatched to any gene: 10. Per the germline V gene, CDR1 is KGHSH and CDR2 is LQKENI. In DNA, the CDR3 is TGTGCCAGCTCTCCTTCTAGCGGGAGGACTCGAGAGACCCAGTACTTC. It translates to CASSPSSGRTRETQYF.

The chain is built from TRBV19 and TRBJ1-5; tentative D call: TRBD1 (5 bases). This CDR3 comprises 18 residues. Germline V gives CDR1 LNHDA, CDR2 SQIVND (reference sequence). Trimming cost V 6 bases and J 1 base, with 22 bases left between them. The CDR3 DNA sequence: TGTGCCAGTAGACCCCTAGGGATTGGCAGGGTAAGCAATCAGCCCCAGCATTTT. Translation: CASRPLGIGRVSNQPQHF.

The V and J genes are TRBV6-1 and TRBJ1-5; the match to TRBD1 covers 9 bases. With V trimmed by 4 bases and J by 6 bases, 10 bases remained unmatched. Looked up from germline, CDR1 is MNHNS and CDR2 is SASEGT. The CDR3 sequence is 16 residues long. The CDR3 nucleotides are TGTGCCAGCAGTGCCCTGGGACAGGGCCCTTTTCAGCCCCAGCATTTT. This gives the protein CASSALGQGPFQPQHF.

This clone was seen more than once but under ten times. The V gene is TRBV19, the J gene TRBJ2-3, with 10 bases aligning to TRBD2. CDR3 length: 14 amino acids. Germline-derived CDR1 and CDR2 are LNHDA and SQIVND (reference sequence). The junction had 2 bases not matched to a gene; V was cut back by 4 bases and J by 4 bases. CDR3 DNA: TGTGCCAGTAGTACTAGCGGGAGATCAGATACGCAGTATTTT. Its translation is CASSTSGRSDTQYF.

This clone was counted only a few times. In DNA, the CDR3 is TGTGCCAGCAGCCCCACTAGCGGGGACGAGTTCTTC. Translating gives CASSPTSGDEFF. The rearrangement uses TRBV2 and TRBJ2-1; TRBD2 matches at 10 bases. The J segment lost 14 bases and the V segment lost 6 bases, leaving 7 bases of the junction unmatched. The CDR3 loop spans 12 amino acids. CDR1 and CDR2 (germline): SNHLY, FYNNEI. Complete variable domain (other parts from reference TRBV2 and TRBJ2-1): EPEVTQTPSHQVTQMGQEVILRCVPISNHLYFYWYRQILGQKVEFLVSFYNNEISEKSEIFDDQFSVERPDGSNFTLKIRSTKLEDSAMYFCASSPTSGDEFFGPGTRLTVL.

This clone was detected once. CDR3 protein: CASSSRTSGTFYEQYF. CDR3 sequence (DNA): TGTGCCAGCAGCTCCCGGACTAGCGGGACGTTCTACGAGCAGTACTTC. V usage is TRBV11-2 and J usage is TRBJ2-7; 12 bases match TRBD2. From germline, CDR1 is SGHAT and CDR2 FQNNGV. Germline trimming cut 4 bases from V and 3 bases from J; bases unmatched to any gene: 7. This CDR3 region has 16 residues. Complete variable domain (other parts from reference TRBV11-2 and TRBJ2-7): EAGVAQSPRYKIIEKRQSVAFWCNPISGHATLYWYQQILGQGPKLLIQFQNNGVVDDSQLPKDRFSAERLKGVDSTLKIQPAKLEDSAVYLCASSSRTSGTFYEQYFGPGTRLTVT.

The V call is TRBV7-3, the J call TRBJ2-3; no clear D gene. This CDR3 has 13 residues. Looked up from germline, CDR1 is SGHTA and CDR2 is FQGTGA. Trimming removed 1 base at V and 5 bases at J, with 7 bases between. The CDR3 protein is CASSLKAQDTQYF. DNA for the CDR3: TGTGCCAGCAGCTTAAAGGCTCAAGATACGCAGTATTTT.

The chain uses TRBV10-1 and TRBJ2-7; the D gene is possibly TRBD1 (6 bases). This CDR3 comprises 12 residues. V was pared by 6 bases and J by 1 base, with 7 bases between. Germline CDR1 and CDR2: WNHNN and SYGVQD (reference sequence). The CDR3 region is CASRTGSYEQYV. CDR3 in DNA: TGCGCCAGCAGAACAGGGTCCTACGAGCAGTACGTC.

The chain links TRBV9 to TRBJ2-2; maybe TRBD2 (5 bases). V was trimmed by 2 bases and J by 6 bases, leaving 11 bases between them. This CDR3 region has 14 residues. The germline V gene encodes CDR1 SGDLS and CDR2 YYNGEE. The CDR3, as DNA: TGTGCCAGCAGCGTCGGGGTGGGCGCCGGGGAGCTGTTTTTT. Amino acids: CASSVGVGAGELFF.